The rows below give T cell receptor beta chains drawn from one sample of a study of T cell changes during pregnancy in multiple sclerosis. The protocol was immunoSEQ multiplex PCR, while the TCRdb copy is restricted to in-frame clones and leaves out a portion. The profile shows roughly 76,000 clones, about nine tenths of them singletons. The sequencing used CD4+ T cells from peripheral blood mononuclear cells, collected after pregnancy. These receptors were collected from a female donor with multiple sclerosis, enrolled in a pregnancy study. CDR3s include the opening cysteine and the closing phenylalanine or tryptophan. The D gene is left open where the match is weak. A clone size is listed for some rows: how often the clone was seen (once, few, many), or a class if it is expanded.

CDR3aa: CATSGGLKTGELFF; CDR3nt: TGTGCCACATCTGGGGGACTTAAAACCGGGGAGCTGTTTTTT; d_gene: .; v_gene: TRBV5-6; abundance: .; j_gene: TRBJ2-2
CDR3aa: CASSLVGEGSTEAFF; CDR3nt: TGCGCCAGCAGCTTGGTTGGGGAAGGGAGCACTGAAGCTTTCTTT; d_gene: .; v_gene: TRBV5-1; abundance: .; j_gene: TRBJ1-1
CDR3aa: CASSQERGPQYF; CDR3nt: TGTGCCAGCAGCCAAGAGCGGGGCCCGCAGTATTTT; d_gene: .; v_gene: TRBV4-2; abundance: .; j_gene: TRBJ2-3
CDR3aa: CASSETGNQPQHF; CDR3nt: TGTGCCAGCAGTGAAACAGGGAATCAGCCCCAGCATTTT; d_gene: .; v_gene: TRBV6-1; abundance: .; j_gene: TRBJ1-5
CDR3aa: CASSREPGTGELFF; CDR3nt: TGCGCCAGCAGCCGCGAGCCGGGAACCGGGGAGCTGTTTTTT; d_gene: .; v_gene: TRBV5-1; abundance: .; j_gene: TRBJ2-2
CDR3aa: CASSPLSGWTDTQYF; CDR3nt: TGTGCCAGCAGCCCCCTCAGCGGGTGGACAGATACGCAGTATTTT; d_gene: .; v_gene: TRBV14; abundance: .; j_gene: TRBJ2-3
CDR3aa: CASLALQGEKLFF; CDR3nt: TGTGCCAGTCTGGCCCTCCAGGGTGAAAAACTGTTTTTT; d_gene: .; v_gene: TRBV28; abundance: .; j_gene: TRBJ1-4
CDR3aa: CASSQDIRGSDGYTF; CDR3nt: TGTGCCAGCAGCCAAGATATAAGGGGGAGCGATGGCTACACCTTC; d_gene: .; v_gene: TRBV4-2; abundance: .; j_gene: TRBJ1-2
CDR3aa: CASSPNQGGTTIYF; CDR3nt: TGTGCCAGCAGCCCGAACCAGGGAGGAACCACCATATATTTT; d_gene: .; v_gene: TRBV11-3; abundance: .; j_gene: TRBJ1-3
CDR3aa: CASSLREGQGAGGYTF; CDR3nt: TGTGCCAGCAGCTTACGGGAAGGGCAGGGGGCTGGGGGCTACACCTTC; d_gene: TRBD1; v_gene: TRBV7-2; abundance: .; j_gene: TRBJ1-2
CDR3aa: CATSRDTGIWENEQFF; CDR3nt: TGTGCCACCAGCAGAGATACAGGGATATGGGAAAATGAGCAGTTCTTC; d_gene: .; v_gene: TRBV15; abundance: .; j_gene: TRBJ2-1
CDR3aa: CATSIGTGPFNEQFF; CDR3nt: TGTGCCACCAGCATCGGGACAGGACCTTTTAATGAGCAGTTCTTC; d_gene: TRBD1; v_gene: TRBV15; abundance: .; j_gene: TRBJ2-1
CDR3aa: CASSPQTSGGPLSTDTQYF; CDR3nt: TGTGCCAGCTCACCGCAGACTAGCGGGGGTCCTCTTAGCACAGATACGCAGTATTTT; d_gene: TRBD2; v_gene: TRBV18; abundance: .; j_gene: TRBJ2-3
CDR3aa: CASSLGAEETQYF; CDR3nt: TGTGCCAGCAGCTTGGGGGCTGAAGAGACCCAGTACTTC; d_gene: .; v_gene: TRBV5-4; abundance: .; j_gene: TRBJ2-5
CDR3aa: CASSSQGESTDTQYF; CDR3nt: TGCGCCAGCAGCTCCCAGGGGGAGAGCACAGATACGCAGTATTTT; d_gene: TRBD1; v_gene: TRBV5-1; abundance: .; j_gene: TRBJ2-3
CDR3aa: CASSLARLGLFNNEQFF; CDR3nt: TGTGCCAGCAGCTTAGCCCGCCTGGGCCTCTTCAACAATGAGCAGTTCTTC; d_gene: .; v_gene: TRBV7-2; abundance: .; j_gene: TRBJ2-1
CDR3aa: CASSATGTAGYTF; CDR3nt: TGTGCCAGCAGTGCTACAGGGACAGCTGGCTACACCTTC; d_gene: TRBD1; v_gene: TRBV6-4; abundance: few; j_gene: TRBJ1-2
CDR3aa: CASSEDSPRTYEQYF; CDR3nt: TGCGCCAGCAGTGAAGACAGCCCGAGGACCTACGAGCAGTACTTC; d_gene: .; v_gene: TRBV10-2; abundance: .; j_gene: TRBJ2-7
CDR3aa: CASSRDSSYEQYF; CDR3nt: TGTGCCAGTTCTCGGGACAGCTCCTACGAGCAGTACTTC; d_gene: TRBD1; v_gene: TRBV9; abundance: .; j_gene: TRBJ2-7
CDR3aa: CASSSARGTNEKLFF; CDR3nt: TGTGCCAGCAGCTCGGCCAGGGGAACTAATGAAAAACTGTTTTTT; d_gene: .; v_gene: TRBV7-8; abundance: .; j_gene: TRBJ1-4
CDR3aa: CASSVTMGLAGGLTGELFF; CDR3nt: TGTGCCAGCAGCGTAACGATGGGACTAGCGGGAGGGTTAACCGGGGAGCTGTTTTTT; d_gene: TRBD2; v_gene: TRBV9; abundance: .; j_gene: TRBJ2-2
CDR3aa: CASSLGGQGGYGYTF; CDR3nt: TGTGCCAGCAGCTTAGGCGGACAGGGAGGCTATGGCTACACCTTC; d_gene: TRBD1; v_gene: TRBV7-2; abundance: .; j_gene: TRBJ1-2
CDR3aa: CASSIASPDTQYF; CDR3nt: TGTGCCAGTAGTATTGCGTCTCCAGATACGCAGTATTTT; d_gene: .; v_gene: TRBV19; abundance: .; j_gene: TRBJ2-3
CDR3aa: CASSGLAESYEQYF; CDR3nt: TGTGCCAGCAGTGGCCTAGCGGAATCCTACGAGCAGTACTTC; d_gene: TRBD2; v_gene: TRBV6-1; abundance: .; j_gene: TRBJ2-7
CDR3aa: CASSLLQGHGRETQYF; CDR3nt: TGTGCCAGCAGCTTACTTCAGGGCCACGGGAGGGAGACCCAGTACTTC; d_gene: TRBD2; v_gene: TRBV11-2; abundance: .; j_gene: TRBJ2-5
CDR3aa: CASSSTGNYGYTF; CDR3nt: TGTGCCAGCAGTTCCACAGGGAACTATGGCTACACCTTC; d_gene: .; v_gene: TRBV28; abundance: .; j_gene: TRBJ1-2
CDR3aa: CASSSGQVNSPLHF; CDR3nt: TGCGCCAGCAGCTCGGGACAGGTTAATTCACCCCTCCACTTT; d_gene: TRBD1; v_gene: TRBV5-1; abundance: .; j_gene: TRBJ1-6
CDR3aa: CASSTSGTGRLAGSYEQYF; CDR3nt: TGTGCCAGTAGTACCTCCGGGACAGGGAGGCTAGCGGGGTCCTACGAGCAGTACTTC; d_gene: .; v_gene: TRBV19; abundance: .; j_gene: TRBJ2-7
CDR3aa: CASSPRGTGSYGQYF; CDR3nt: TGTGCCAGTAGTCCCCGAGGGACAGGGTCGTATGGGCAGTACTTC; d_gene: TRBD1; v_gene: TRBV19; abundance: once; j_gene: TRBJ2-7